These T cell receptor beta chains were read from a single sample in a study of control samples from healthy donors and cancer patients. TCRdb keeps only in-frame clones here, not all; method: immunoSEQ multiplex PCR. Seen here are about 130,000 clones, 92% observed once, and the top ten hold 2.1%. Source material: blood. The receptors stem from a woman aged 50 to 65 in good health. Both conserved end residues are part of each CDR3. A D gene is named only where the DNA matches it firmly. Some rows mark clone size as missing; the rest say once, few, many or name a class of expanded clone.

>.|TRBV5-1|TRBJ2-3|few
CASSLRTSTSTDTQYF
TGCGCCAGCAGCTTGAGGACATCGACTAGCACAGATACGCAGTATTTT
>TRBD2|TRBV10-3|TRBJ2-7|few
CAISEKESGKSYEQYF
TGTGCCATCAGTGAGAAAGAGAGCGGGAAGTCTTACGAGCAGTACTTC
>.|TRBV2|TRBJ1-6|.
CASSLTVTYNSPLHF
TGTGCCAGCAGTCTGACAGTAACCTATAATTCACCCCTCCACTTT
>.|TRBV29-1|TRBJ2-2|.
CSVVRRNTGELFF
TGCAGCGTTGTACGCAGGAACACCGGGGAGCTGTTTTTT
>TRBD1|TRBV10-3|TRBJ1-1|.
CAISKDRGGNTEAFF
TGTGCCATCAGCAAGGACAGGGGGGGGAACACTGAAGCTTTCTTT
>.|TRBV7-9|TRBJ2-5|.
CASSLGSLAWGKETQYF
TGTGCCAGCAGCTTAGGTTCCCTAGCTTGGGGAAAAGAGACCCAGTACTTC
>.|TRBV30|TRBJ1-4|.
CAWSVSSQNEKLFF
TGTGCCTGGAGTGTATCCAGCCAGAATGAAAAACTGTTTTTT
>TRBD1|TRBV5-1|TRBJ2-5|few
CASRPGTGRETQYF
TGCGCCAGCAGACCCGGGACAGGGAGAGAGACCCAGTACTTC
>.|TRBV12-3/TRBV12-4|TRBJ1-5|.
CASSLGGVQPQHF
TGTGCCAGCAGCCTGGGAGGGGTTCAGCCCCAGCATTTT
>.|TRBV5-8|TRBJ1-4|.
CASSQRTGFFNEKLFF
TGTGCCAGCAGTCAACGAACAGGATTCTTTAATGAAAAACTGTTTTTT
>.|TRBV27|TRBJ2-2|.
CASSLWGASNTGELFF
TGTGCCAGCAGTTTATGGGGGGCCTCTAACACCGGGGAGCTGTTTTTT
>.|TRBV2|TRBJ1-5|.
CASSVGGDYQPQHF
TGTGCCAGCAGTGTTGGGGGGGATTATCAGCCCCAGCATTTT
>.|TRBV12-2|TRBJ1-1|.
CASRPGTGLSRNTEAFF
TGTGCAAGTCGGCCCGGGACAGGTTTGTCGAGGAACACTGAAGCTTTCTTT
>.|TRBV25-1|TRBJ2-7|.
CASRESGTYEQYF
TGTGCCAGCAGGGAATCCGGGACGTACGAGCAGTACTTC
>TRBD1|TRBV6-5|TRBJ1-1|.
CASSLGQVDTEAFF
TGTGCCAGCAGCCTTGGACAGGTCGACACTGAAGCTTTCTTT
>TRBD1|TRBV7-2|TRBJ2-2|.
CASSVRGPRTGELFF
TGTGCCAGCAGCGTCAGGGGGCCAAGGACCGGGGAGCTGTTTTTT
>TRBD2|TRBV10-2|TRBJ2-1|.
CASSELAGMVEQFF
TGCGCCAGCAGTGAACTAGCGGGAATGGTTGAGCAGTTCTTC